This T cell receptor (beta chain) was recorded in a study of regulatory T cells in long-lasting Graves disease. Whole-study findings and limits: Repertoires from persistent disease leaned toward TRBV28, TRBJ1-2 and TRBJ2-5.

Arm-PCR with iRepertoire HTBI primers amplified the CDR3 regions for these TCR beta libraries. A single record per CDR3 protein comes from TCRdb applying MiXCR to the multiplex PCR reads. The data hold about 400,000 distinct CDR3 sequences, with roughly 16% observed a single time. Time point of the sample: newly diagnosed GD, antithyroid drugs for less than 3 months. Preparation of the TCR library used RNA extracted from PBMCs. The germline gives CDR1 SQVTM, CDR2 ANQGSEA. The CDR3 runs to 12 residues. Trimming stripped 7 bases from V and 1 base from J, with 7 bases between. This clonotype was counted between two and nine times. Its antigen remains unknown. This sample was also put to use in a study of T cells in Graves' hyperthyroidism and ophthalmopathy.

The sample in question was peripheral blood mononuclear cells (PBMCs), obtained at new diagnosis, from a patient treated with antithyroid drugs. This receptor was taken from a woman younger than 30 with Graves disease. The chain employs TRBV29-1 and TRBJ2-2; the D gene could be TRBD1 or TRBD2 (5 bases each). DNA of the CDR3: TGCAGCGGGGGACGGAACACCGGGGAGCTGTTTTTT. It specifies CSGGRNTGELFF.